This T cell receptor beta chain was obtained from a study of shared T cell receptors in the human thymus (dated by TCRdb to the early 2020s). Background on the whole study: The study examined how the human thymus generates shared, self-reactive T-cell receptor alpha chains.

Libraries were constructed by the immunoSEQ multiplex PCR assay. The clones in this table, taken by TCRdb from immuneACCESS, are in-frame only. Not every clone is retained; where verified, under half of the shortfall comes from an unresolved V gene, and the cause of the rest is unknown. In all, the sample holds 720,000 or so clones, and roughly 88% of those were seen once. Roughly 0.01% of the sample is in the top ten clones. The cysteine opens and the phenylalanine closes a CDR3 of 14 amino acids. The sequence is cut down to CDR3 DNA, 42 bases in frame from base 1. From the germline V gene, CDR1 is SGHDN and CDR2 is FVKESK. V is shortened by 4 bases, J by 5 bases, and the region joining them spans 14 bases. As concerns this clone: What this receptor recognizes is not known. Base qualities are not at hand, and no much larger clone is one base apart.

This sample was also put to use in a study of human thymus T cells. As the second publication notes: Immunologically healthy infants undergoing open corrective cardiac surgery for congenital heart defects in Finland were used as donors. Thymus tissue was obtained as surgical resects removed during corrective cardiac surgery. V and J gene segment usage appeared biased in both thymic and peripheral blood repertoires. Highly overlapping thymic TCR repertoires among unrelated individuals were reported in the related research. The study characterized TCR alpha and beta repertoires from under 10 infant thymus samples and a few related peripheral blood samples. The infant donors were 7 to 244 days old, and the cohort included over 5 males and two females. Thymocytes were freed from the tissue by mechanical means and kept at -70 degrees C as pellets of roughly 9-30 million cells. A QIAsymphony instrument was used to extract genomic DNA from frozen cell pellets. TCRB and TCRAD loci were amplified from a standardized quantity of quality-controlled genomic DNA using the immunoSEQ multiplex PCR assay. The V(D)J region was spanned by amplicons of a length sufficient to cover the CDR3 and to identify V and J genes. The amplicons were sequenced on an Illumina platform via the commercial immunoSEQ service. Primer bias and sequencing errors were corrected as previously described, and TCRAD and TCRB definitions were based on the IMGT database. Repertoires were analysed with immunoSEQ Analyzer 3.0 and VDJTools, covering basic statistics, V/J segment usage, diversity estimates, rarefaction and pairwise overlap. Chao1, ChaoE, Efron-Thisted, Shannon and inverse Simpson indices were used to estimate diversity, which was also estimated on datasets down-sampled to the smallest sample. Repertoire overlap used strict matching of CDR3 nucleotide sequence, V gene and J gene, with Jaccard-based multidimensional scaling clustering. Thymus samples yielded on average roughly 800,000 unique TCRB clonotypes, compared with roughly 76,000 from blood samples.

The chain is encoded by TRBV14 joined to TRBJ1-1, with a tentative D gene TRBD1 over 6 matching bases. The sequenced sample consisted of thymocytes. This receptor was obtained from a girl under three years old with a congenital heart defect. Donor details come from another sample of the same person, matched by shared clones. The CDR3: CASSLKFQGTEAFF. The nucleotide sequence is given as TGTGCCAGCAGCCTGAAATTCCAGGGGACTGAAGCTTTCTTT.